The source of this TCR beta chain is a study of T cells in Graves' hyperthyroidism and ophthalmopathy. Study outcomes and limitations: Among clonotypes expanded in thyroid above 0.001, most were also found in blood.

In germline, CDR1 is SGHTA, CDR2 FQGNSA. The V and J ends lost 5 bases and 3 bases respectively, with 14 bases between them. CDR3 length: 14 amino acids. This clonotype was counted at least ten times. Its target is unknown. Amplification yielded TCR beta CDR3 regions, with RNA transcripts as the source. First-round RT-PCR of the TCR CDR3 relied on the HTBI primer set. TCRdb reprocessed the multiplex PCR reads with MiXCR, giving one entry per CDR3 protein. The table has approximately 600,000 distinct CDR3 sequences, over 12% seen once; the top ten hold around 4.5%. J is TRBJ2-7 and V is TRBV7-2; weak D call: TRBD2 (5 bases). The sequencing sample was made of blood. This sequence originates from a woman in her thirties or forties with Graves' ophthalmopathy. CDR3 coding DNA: TGTGCCAGCAGCCATATCACACTAGTCTACGAGCAGTACTTC. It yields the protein CASSHITLVYEQYF.